This T cell receptor beta chain was sequenced for a study of Graves' ophthalmopathy and Graves' hyperthyroidism. A roughly 10 ml volume of fresh peripheral blood provided the PBMCs. As the template, RNA transcripts were used to amplify TCR beta CDR3 regions. Investigators did first-round RT-PCR with HTBI primers, then second-round multiplex PCR. MiXCR, run by TCRdb on the multiplex PCR reads, gives a single entry per CDR3 protein. The sample consists of more than 40,000 distinct CDR3 sequences, around half of them appearing once. The length of the CDR3 is 14 residues. The germline gives CDR1 SNHLY, CDR2 FYNNEI. V gave up 6 bases and J gave up 7 bases, with 19 bases separating them.

The gene calls are TRBV2 and TRBJ2-7; D might be TRBD1 or TRBD2, each matching 5 bases. This receptor was obtained from an adult man with Graves' ophthalmopathy. The sequencing sample was made of peripheral blood. The CDR3 reads CASRTTRGEGEQYF. For the CDR3, the DNA is TGTGCCAGCAGAACAACCCGGGGCGAGGGGGAGCAGTACTTC.